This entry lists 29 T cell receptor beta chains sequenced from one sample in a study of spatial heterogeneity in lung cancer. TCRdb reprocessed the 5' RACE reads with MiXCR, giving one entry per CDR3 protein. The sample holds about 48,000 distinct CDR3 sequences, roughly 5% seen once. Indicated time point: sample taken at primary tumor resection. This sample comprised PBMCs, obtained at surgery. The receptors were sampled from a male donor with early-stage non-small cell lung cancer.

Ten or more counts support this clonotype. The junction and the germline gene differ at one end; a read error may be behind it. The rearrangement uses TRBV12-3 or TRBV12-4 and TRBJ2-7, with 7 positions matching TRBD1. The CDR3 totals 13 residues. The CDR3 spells CASSLNEGAEQHF. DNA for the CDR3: TGTGCCAGCAGTTTAAATGAGGGGGCCGAGCAGCACTTC.

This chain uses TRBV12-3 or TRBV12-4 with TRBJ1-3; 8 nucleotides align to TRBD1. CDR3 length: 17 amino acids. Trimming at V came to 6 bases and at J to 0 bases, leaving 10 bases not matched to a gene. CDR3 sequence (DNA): TGTGCCAGCAGCCCTCGAACAGGGGGGGTCTCTGGAAACACCATATATTTT. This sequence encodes CASSPRTGGVSGNTIYF.

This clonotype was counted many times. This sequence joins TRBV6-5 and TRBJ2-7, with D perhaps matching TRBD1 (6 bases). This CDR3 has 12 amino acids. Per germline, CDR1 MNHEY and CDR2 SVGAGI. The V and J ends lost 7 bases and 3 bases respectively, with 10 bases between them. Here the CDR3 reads CASKDSYYEQYF. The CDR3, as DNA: TGTGCCAGCAAGGACAGCTACTACGAGCAGTACTTC.

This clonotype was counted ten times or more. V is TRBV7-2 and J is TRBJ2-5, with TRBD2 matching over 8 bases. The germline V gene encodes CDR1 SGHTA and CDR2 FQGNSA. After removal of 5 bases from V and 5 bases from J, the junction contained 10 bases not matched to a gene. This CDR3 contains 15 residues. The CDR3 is CASSPQAGEGETQYF. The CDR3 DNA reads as TGTGCCAGCAGCCCACAAGCGGGAGAGGGGGAGACCCAGTACTTC.

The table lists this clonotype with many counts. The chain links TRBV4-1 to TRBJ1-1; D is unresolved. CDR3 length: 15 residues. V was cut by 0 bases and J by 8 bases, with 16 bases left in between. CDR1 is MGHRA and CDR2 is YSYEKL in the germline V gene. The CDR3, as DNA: TGCGCCAGCAGCCAAGAAGTGGGATCCGGTTCGGAAGCTTTCTTT. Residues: CASSQEVGSGSEAFF.

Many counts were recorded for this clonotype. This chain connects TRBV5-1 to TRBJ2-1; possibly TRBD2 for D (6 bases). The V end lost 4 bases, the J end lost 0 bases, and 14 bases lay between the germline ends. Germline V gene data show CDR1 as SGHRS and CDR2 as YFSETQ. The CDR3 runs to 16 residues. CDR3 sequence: CASSPPRDSSYNEQFF. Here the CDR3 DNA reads TGCGCCAGCAGCCCCCCCCGGGACTCCTCCTACAATGAGCAGTTCTTC.

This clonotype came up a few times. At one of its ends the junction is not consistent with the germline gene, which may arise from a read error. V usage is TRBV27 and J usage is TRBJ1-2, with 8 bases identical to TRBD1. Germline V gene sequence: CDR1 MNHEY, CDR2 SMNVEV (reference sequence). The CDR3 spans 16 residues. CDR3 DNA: TGTGCTAGCAGTTTAGACTTCCGGACAGGGCTCTATGGCTACACCTTC. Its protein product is CASSLDFRTGLYGYTF.

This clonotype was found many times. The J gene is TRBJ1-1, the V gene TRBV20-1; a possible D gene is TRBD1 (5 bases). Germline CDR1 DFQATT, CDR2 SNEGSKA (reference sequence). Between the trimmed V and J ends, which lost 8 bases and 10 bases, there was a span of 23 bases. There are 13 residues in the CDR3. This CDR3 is CSTLGVGGEGAFF. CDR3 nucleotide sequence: TGCAGTACGCTAGGAGTTGGGGGTGAGGGAGCTTTCTTT.

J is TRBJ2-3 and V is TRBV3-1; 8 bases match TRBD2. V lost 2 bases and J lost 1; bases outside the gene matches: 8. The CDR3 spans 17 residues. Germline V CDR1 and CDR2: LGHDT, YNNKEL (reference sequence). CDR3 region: CASSQMGRTSRTDTQYF. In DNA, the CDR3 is TGTGCCAGCAGCCAAATGGGAAGGACTAGCCGCACAGATACGCAGTATTTT.

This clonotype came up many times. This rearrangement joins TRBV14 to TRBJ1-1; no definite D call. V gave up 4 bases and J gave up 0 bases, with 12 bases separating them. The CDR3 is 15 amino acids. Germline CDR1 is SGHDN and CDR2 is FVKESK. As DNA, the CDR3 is TGTGCCAGCAGCCCATCGACATTCATGAACACTGAAGCTTTCTTT. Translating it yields CASSPSTFMNTEAFF.

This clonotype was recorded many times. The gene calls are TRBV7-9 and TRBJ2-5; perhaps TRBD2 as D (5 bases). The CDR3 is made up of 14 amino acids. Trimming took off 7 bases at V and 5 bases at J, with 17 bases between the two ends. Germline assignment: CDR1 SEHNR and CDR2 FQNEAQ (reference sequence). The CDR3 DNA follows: TGTGCCAGCACCTCAGGAGCGGCCGGGGAGACCCAGTACTTC. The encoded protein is CASTSGAAGETQYF.

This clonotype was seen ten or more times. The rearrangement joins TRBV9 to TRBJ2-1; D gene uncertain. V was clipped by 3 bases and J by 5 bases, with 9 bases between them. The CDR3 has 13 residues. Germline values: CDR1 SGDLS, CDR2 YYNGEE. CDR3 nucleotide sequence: TGTGCCAGCAGCGCTTCCCATGACAATGAGCAGTTCTTC. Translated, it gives CASSASHDNEQFF. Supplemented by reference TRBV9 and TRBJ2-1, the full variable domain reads DSGVTQTPKHLITATGQRVTLRCSPRSGDLSVYWYQQSLDQGLQFLIQYYNGEERAKGNILERFSAQQFPDLHSELNLSSLELGDSALYFCASSASHDNEQFFGPGTRLTVL.

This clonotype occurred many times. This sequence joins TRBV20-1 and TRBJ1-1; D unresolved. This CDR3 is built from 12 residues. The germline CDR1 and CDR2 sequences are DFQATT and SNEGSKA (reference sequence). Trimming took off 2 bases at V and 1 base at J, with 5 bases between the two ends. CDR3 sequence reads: CSARNGNTEAFF. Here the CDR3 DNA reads TGCAGTGCTAGAAATGGGAACACTGAAGCTTTCTTT.

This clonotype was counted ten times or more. CDR3 nucleotide sequence: TGCAGTGCTGGATGGACTAGTTTCACAGATACGCAGTATTTT. This translates into CSAGWTSFTDTQYF. The chain has TRBV20-1 and TRBJ2-3; 7 positions match TRBD2. With 5 bases clipped from V and 2 bases from J, the junction kept 7 bases outside the gene matches. CDR3 length: 14 amino acids. Germline V gene data show CDR1 as DFQATT and CDR2 as SNEGSKA (reference sequence).

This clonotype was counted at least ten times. In nucleotides, the CDR3 is TGCAGTGCTAATTTGTTGAGACAGGGGGAGACCCAGTACTTC. Protein sequence: CSANLLRQGETQYF. The gene calls are TRBV20-1 and TRBJ2-5, with 8 bases identical to TRBD1. The ends lost 4 bases at V and 5 bases at J; junction bases unmatched: 9. CDR3 length equals 14 residues. Germline V CDR1 and CDR2: DFQATT, SNEGSKA (reference sequence).

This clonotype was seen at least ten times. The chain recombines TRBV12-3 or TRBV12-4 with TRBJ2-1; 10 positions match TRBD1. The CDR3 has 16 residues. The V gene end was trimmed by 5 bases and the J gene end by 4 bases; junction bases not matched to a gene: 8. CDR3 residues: CASSPGTGVYYNEQFF. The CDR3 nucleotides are TGTGCCAGCAGTCCCGGGACAGGGGTATATTACAATGAGCAGTTCTTC.

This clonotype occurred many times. The CDR3 here is CASSQEGSRTANEQFF. Written as DNA, the CDR3 is TGCGCCAGCAGCCAAGAAGGGAGCCGAACCGCCAATGAGCAGTTCTTC. The gene calls are TRBV4-3 and TRBJ2-1; D perhaps matches TRBD2 (5 bases). The CDR3 loop spans 16 amino acids. V was pared by 0 bases and J by 6 bases, with 15 bases between. Germline CDR1 reads LGHNA; CDR2 reads YSLEER.

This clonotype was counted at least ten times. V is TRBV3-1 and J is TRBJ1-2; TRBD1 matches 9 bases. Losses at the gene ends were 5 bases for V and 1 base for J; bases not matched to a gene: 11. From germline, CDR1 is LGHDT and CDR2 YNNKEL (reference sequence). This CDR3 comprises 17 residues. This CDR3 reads CASSSTPTGGLNYGYTF. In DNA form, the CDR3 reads TGTGCCAGCAGCTCGACTCCGACAGGGGGTCTTAACTATGGCTACACCTTC.

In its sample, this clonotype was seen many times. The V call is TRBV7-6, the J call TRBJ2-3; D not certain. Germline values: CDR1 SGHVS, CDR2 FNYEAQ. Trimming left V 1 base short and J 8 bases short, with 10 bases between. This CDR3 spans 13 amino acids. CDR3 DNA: TGTGCCAGCAGCTTAGAGCTCGCAGGTACGCAGTATTTT. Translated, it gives CASSLELAGTQYF.

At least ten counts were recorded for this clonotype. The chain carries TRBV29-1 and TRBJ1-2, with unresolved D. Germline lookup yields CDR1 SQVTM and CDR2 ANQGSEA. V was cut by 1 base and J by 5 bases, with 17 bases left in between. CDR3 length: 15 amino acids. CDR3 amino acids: CSVEGPVPEAYGYTF. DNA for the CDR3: TGCAGCGTTGAAGGACCGGTCCCGGAGGCTTATGGCTACACCTTC. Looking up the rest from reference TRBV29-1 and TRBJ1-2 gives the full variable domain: SAVISQKPSRDICQRGTSLTIQCQVDSQVTMMFWYRQQPGQSLTLIATANQGSEATYESGFVIDKFPISRPNLTFSTLTVSNMSPEDSSIYLCSVEGPVPEAYGYTFGSGTRLTVV.

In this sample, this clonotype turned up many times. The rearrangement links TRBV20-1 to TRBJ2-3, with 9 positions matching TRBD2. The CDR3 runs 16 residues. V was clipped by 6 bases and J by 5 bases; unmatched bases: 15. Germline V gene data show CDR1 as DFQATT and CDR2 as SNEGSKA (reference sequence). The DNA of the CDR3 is TGCAGTGCCGCGATTGAGCCTAGCGGGACGAAAGATACGCAGTATTTT. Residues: CSAAIEPSGTKDTQYF.

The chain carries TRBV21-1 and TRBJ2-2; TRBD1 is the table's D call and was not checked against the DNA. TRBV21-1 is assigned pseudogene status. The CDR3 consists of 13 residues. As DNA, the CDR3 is TGTGCCAGCAGCCAAGGACAGTCCGGGGAGCTGTTTTTT. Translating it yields CASSQGQSGELFF.

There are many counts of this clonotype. The CDR3 sequence: CASSLARAGGEETQYF. CDR3 coding DNA: TGTGCCAGCAGCTTGGCTCGCGCGGGAGGAGAGGAGACCCAGTACTTC. V is TRBV7-8 and J is TRBJ2-5, with 8 bases that match TRBD2. Germline CDR1 and CDR2: SGHVS and FQNEAQ. CDR3 size: 16 residues. Unmatched junction bases numbered 11, after V lost 3 bases and J lost 5 bases. Filled out from reference TRBV7-8 and TRBJ2-5, the complete variable domain reads GAGVSQSPRYKVAKRGQDVALRCDPISGHVSLFWYQQALGQGPEFLTYFQNEAQLDKSGLPSDRFFAERPEGSVSTLKIQRTQQEDSAVYLCASSLARAGGEETQYFGPGTRLLVL.

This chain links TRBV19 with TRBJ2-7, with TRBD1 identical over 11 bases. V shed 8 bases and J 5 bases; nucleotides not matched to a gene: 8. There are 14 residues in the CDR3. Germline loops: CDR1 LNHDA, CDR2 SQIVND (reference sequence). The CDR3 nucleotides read TGTGCCAGTTCACTCCGGACAGGGGGCAACGAGCAGTACTTC. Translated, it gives CASSLRTGGNEQYF. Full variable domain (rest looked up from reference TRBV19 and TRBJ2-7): DGGITQSPKYLFRKEGQNVTLSCEQNLNHDAMYWYRQDPGQGLRLIYYSQIVNDFQKGDIAEGYSVSREKKESFPLTVTSAQKNPTAFYLCASSLRTGGNEQYFGPGTRLTVT.

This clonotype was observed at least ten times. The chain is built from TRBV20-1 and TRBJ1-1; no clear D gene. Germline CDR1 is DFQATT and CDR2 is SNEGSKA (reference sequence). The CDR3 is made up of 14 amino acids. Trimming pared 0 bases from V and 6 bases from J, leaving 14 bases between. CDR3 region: CSARDRLRKAEAFF. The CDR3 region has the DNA TGCAGTGCTAGAGATCGTTTGAGGAAGGCTGAAGCTTTCTTT.

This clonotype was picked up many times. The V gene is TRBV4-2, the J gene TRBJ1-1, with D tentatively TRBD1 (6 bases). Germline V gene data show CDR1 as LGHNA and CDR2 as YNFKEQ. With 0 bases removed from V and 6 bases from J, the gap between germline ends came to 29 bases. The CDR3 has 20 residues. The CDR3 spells CASSQDGPGGRRKYGPEAFF. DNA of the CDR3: TGTGCCAGCAGCCAAGATGGCCCTGGGGGCAGGCGAAAGTATGGGCCTGAAGCTTTCTTT.

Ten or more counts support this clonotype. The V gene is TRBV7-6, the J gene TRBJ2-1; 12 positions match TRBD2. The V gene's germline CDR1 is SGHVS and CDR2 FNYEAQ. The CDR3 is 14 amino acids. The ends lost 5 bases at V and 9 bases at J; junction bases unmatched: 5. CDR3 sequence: CASSPRTSGAEQFF. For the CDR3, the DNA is TGTGCCAGCAGCCCCCGGACTAGCGGGGCTGAGCAGTTCTTC.

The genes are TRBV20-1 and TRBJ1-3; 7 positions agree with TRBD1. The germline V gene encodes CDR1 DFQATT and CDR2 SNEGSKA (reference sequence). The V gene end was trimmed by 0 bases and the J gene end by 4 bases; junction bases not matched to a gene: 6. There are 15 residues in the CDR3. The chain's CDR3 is CSARDRHRGGNTIYF. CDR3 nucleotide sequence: TGCAGTGCTAGAGATCGCCACAGGGGCGGAAACACCATATATTTT.

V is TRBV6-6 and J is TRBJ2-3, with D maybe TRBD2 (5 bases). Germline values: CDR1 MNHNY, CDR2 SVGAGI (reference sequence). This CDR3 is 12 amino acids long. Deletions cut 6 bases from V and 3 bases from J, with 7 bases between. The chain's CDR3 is CASSRETDTQYF. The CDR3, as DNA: TGTGCCAGCAGCCGGGAAACAGATACGCAGTATTTT.